This T cell receptor beta chain is from a study of blood T cells in healthy people across ages. Using a J-beta primer mix together with a sample-barcoded 5' primer, a second PCR was run for roughly 6 to 12 cycles. MiXCR, applied by TCRdb to the 5' RACE reads, yields one record per CDR3 protein. The sample has around 800,000 distinct CDR3 sequences, around 24% seen once; the top ten hold around 3%. The CDR3 has 14 residues. Between the trimmed V and J ends, which lost 3 bases and 4 bases, there was a span of 13 bases. The germline V gene encodes CDR1 SGHTA and CDR2 FQGNSA. These sequences were also reported in another study, on T cells of mothers and their children.

The chain employs TRBV7-2 and TRBJ2-7, with D perhaps matching TRBD1 (6 bases). Material: blood. The sequence was obtained from a boy aged 5 to 17 in good health. CDR3 sequence (DNA): TGTGCCAGCAGCTTCCGGGACAAGGCTTACGAGCAGTACTTC. Translation gives CASSFRDKAYEQYF. Full variable domain (missing parts from reference TRBV7-2 and TRBJ2-7): GAGVSQSPSNKVTEKGKDVELRCDPISGHTALYWYRQSLGQGLEFLIYFQGNSAPDKSGLPSDRFSAERTGGSVSTLTIQRTQQEDSAVYLCASSFRDKAYEQYFGPGTRLTVT.